This T cell receptor beta chain was identified in a study of shared clonotypes between healthy human individuals. Assay: immunoSEQ multiplex PCR; the TCRdb copy retains only in-frame clones and omits some. The table lists about 1.5 million clones, around 98% of them singletons, with about 0.4% in the top ten. Germline loops: CDR1 SGDLS, CDR2 YYNGEE. The V and J ends lost 3 bases and 4 bases, in that order; junction bases with no gene match: 5. This CDR3 comprises 15 residues. The receptor's source is a man aged 25 to 45 in good health. The chain links TRBV9 to TRBJ1-3, with TRBD1 identical over 9 bases. Input material: naive CD4+ T cells sorted from blood. Subset: CD45RA+ positively selected. In DNA form, the CDR3 reads TGTGCCAGCAGCGATAGGACAGGGGCCGGAAACACCATATATTTT. Translation gives CASSDRTGAGNTIYF.